A single sample is the source of the 14 T cell receptor beta chains below, sequenced in a study of immune characteristics of hereditary and idiopathic chronic pancreatitis. Sequencing was performed with immunoSEQ multiplex PCR; in TCRdb, only in-frame clones are kept and a portion is missing. The repertoire holds some 15,000 clones, with 70% to 75% as singletons. Chronic pancreatitis tissue was collected during total pancreatectomy with islet autotransplantation. Sequenced sample: pancreas tissue with hereditary chronic pancreatitis. Receptors were obtained from a human donor with chronic pancreatitis.

Here the CDR3 DNA reads TGTGCCAGCAGCTTGGGGCAGGTGGGCACTGAAGCTTTCTTT. Its translation: CASSLGQVGTEAFF. The rearrangement links TRBV5-6 to TRBJ1-1; D not resolved. Trimming removed 0 bases at V and 4 bases at J, with 10 bases between. This CDR3 is built from 14 residues. Germline CDR1 is SGHDT and CDR2 is YYEEEE.

The chain recombines TRBV5-1 with TRBJ2-1; the D gene is possibly TRBD1 (6 bases). This CDR3 spans 13 amino acids. V gave up 2 bases and J gave up 6 bases, with 9 bases separating them. The germline V gene encodes CDR1 SGHRS and CDR2 YFSETQ. The CDR3 DNA reads TGCGCCAGCAGCTTAGGACAGAGCAATGAGCAGTTCTTC. As protein: CASSLGQSNEQFF.

The V call is TRBV28, the J call TRBJ1-1, with no clear D. The CDR3 is 12 amino acids. V dropped 8 bases and J dropped 0 bases, with 7 bases sitting between them. CDR1 is MDHEN and CDR2 is SYDVKM in the germline V gene. For the CDR3, the DNA is TGTGCCAGCGCCCTCGTGAACACTGAAGCTTTCTTT. Protein sequence: CASALVNTEAFF.

Concerning this clone itself: Other nucleotide sequences in the sample specify the same CDR3. The chain joins TRBV5-1 to TRBJ2-2, with a possible D match to TRBD1 (5 bases). Germline V gives CDR1 SGHRS, CDR2 YFSETQ. Trimming stripped 0 bases from V and 5 bases from J, with 8 bases between. This CDR3 is built from 14 residues. As DNA, the CDR3 is TGCGCCAGCAGCTTGGGCCAGGGAACCGGGGAGCTGTTTTTT. Translating gives CASSLGQGTGELFF.

The genes are TRBV24-1 and TRBJ2-3, with 9 bases fitting TRBD1. Looked up from germline, CDR1 is KGHDR and CDR2 is SFDVKD. The CDR3 runs 13 residues. V lost 8 bases to trimming and J lost 8 bases; unmatched junction nucleotides: 7. The chain's CDR3 is CATTRGQGSTQYF. CDR3 nucleotide sequence: TGTGCCACCACCCGGGGACAGGGATCTACGCAGTATTTT.

The rearrangement uses TRBV25-1 and TRBJ1-6; 7 nucleotides align to TRBD1. Germline V CDR1 and CDR2: MGHDK, SYGVNS. The CDR3 extends over 15 amino acids. J was trimmed by 10 bases and V by 4 bases; bases with no gene match: 10. This chain's CDR3 is CASSGGTNRGSPLHF. CDR3 DNA sequence: TGTGCCAGCAGTGGCGGGACCAACAGGGGATCACCCCTCCACTTT.

J is TRBJ1-2 and V is TRBV30; 9 nucleotides match TRBD1. V was clipped by 0 bases and J by 6 bases; unmatched bases: 8. Germline CDR1 and CDR2: GTSNPN and SVGIG (reference sequence). There are 15 residues in the CDR3. Here the CDR3 reads CAWSVMTGGKNGYTF. The CDR3 DNA reads as TGTGCCTGGAGTGTTATGACAGGGGGTAAGAATGGCTACACCTTC.

The rearrangement joins TRBV5-8 to TRBJ2-5; D possibly corresponds to TRBD2 (7 bases). CDR3 length: 16 amino acids. Trimming shortened V by 1 base and J by 7 bases, and 20 bases separated the two germline ends. In germline, CDR1 is SGHTS, CDR2 YDEGEE. The CDR3 here is CASSLRAGQIVGTQYF. Written as DNA, the CDR3 is TGTGCCAGCAGCTTGAGAGCGGGACAAATCGTGGGGACCCAGTACTTC.

Here the CDR3 reads CASSLASYNEQFF. CDR3 coding DNA: TGTGCCAGCAGCTTGGCGAGTTACAATGAGCAGTTCTTC. The chain carries TRBV5-6 and TRBJ2-1; no clear D gene. Trimming pared 0 bases from V and 4 bases from J, leaving 5 bases between. CDR1 is SGHDT and CDR2 is YYEEEE in the germline V gene. The CDR3 consists of 13 residues.

The sample holds a few counts of this clone. J is TRBJ2-1 and V is TRBV30, with D unresolved. V was trimmed by 4 bases and J by 13 bases, leaving 17 bases between them. In germline, CDR1 is GTSNPN, CDR2 SVGIG (reference sequence). The CDR3 length is 12 residues. The CDR3 protein is CAWTPDSGTQFF. The CDR3 DNA sequence: TGTGCCTGGACCCCCGACTCCGGAACCCAGTTCTTC.

The chain carries TRBV3-1 (or the pseudogene TRBV3-2) and TRBJ2-1; 11 nucleotides match TRBD2. Germline lookup yields CDR1 LGHDT and CDR2 YNNKEL (reference sequence). The CDR3 loop spans 13 amino acids. With V trimmed by 8 bases and J by 5 bases, 2 bases remained unmatched. This CDR3 is CASGLAGNNEQFF. Here the CDR3 DNA reads TGTGCCAGCGGACTAGCGGGCAACAATGAGCAGTTCTTC.

This chain uses TRBV3-1 (or the pseudogene TRBV3-2) with TRBJ1-1; weak D call: TRBD1 (5 bases). V was trimmed by 1 base and J by 11 bases, leaving 11 bases between them. The germline V gene has CDR1 LGHDT and CDR2 YNNKEL (reference sequence). The CDR3 length is 12 residues. The CDR3 DNA follows: TGTGCCAGCAGCCAAGGGGCCCGGGGGGCTTTCTTT. It yields the protein CASSQGARGAFF.

This clone showed up just a few times. The chain combines TRBV7-2 with TRBJ2-7, with 7 bases identical to TRBD2. The CDR3 totals 16 residues. Germline values: CDR1 SGHTA, CDR2 FQGNSA. V gave up 2 bases and J gave up 2 bases; unmatched junction bases: 9. CDR3 nucleotide sequence: TGTGCCAGCAGCTTACTGGGGGGGAGCATCCCCTACGAGCAGTACTTC. It codes for CASSLLGGSIPYEQYF.

This clone appeared a few times. CDR3 amino acids: CASSGDRAAGAFF. The DNA for the CDR3 is TGCGCCAGCAGCGGGGACAGGGCGGCGGGAGCTTTCTTT. The genes are TRBV5-1 and TRBJ1-1; 9 bases fit TRBD1. The CDR3 totals 13 residues. The germline V gene has CDR1 SGHRS and CDR2 YFSETQ. The trim removed 4 bases at V and 10 bases at J, leaving 8 bases unmatched.